This TCR beta chain was documented in a study of T-cell reconstitution after alpha-beta-depleted transplantation in children. Study-wide findings and caveats: In patients about two months after transplant, alpha-beta T cells reportedly arose from several hundred expanded graft clones. The high TCRbeta diversity at day 60 in some patients came from surviving recipient T cells and thymic progenitors. Newly produced T cells mostly accounted for T-cell counts and diversity one year post-transplant.

This clonotype was detected ten times or more. Its antigen is currently unknown. Construction of the TCRbeta library involved unique molecular identifiers. Using its own MiXCR run on the PCR reads, TCRdb lists one record per CDR3 protein. The sample has over 200,000 distinct CDR3 sequences, approximately 10% seen once. The CDR3 is 15 residues long. V shed 3 bases and J shed 2 bases, with 11 bases lying between them. This clonotype originated in a child younger than two with acute myeloid leukemia, due to receive a stem cell transplant. This sample comprised PBMCs, obtained before TCRalphabeta/CD19-depleted stem cell transplant. The chain recombines TRBV12-3 or TRBV12-4 with TRBJ2-1, with D possibly being TRBD1 (6 bases). CDR3 nucleotides: TGTGCCAGCAGTTTTGAACAGGGACCCTACAATGAGCAGTTCTTC. It yields the protein CASSFEQGPYNEQFF.